This T cell receptor (beta chain) appears in the sequencing data of a study of blood T cell repertoires in COVID-19. V dropped 1 base and J dropped 6 bases, with 7 bases sitting between them. Germline V gene sequence: CDR1 SNHLY, CDR2 FYNNEI. The CDR3 spans 14 residues. TCRdb's table, derived via immunoSEQ multiplex PCR, lists solely in-frame clones and lacks some. The sample records about 130,000 clones, nearly 70% being singletons. This clone was counted a few times. The sample taken for sequencing was peripheral blood. This receptor was taken from a woman in her seventies with acute or convalescent COVID-19. The chain couples TRBV2 to TRBJ1-6; no definite D call. The CDR3 loop reads CASSEDSLNSPLHF. For the CDR3, the DNA is TGTGCCAGCAGTGAAGATAGCCTTAATTCACCCCTCCACTTT.